This T cell receptor (beta chain) was identified during a study of blood T cell repertoires in COVID-19. Study as a whole: PBMCs, B-cell-depleted T cells, or T cells provided the cDNA or gDNA that made up the material.

CDR1 and CDR2 (germline): SEHNR, FQNEAQ (reference sequence). Trimming cost V 2 bases and J 3 bases, with 19 bases left between them. This CDR3 is built from 17 residues. Original processing methods: From reference gene primer amplification, estimates of nucleated cell counts were derived. The protocol was immunoSEQ multiplex PCR, while the TCRdb copy is restricted to in-frame clones and leaves out a portion. V, J and clone size are those of that table, while D and trimming were read from the DNA. The sample has more than 200,000 clones, approximately 80% seen once. The sequenced sample was peripheral blood. The chain links TRBV7-9 to TRBJ1-2; a possible D gene is TRBD1 (5 bases). This clonotype originated in a man older than 75 with acute or convalescent COVID-19. As DNA, the CDR3 is TGTGCCAGCAGCTTAAACCCAGGGATTCTGATTTACTATGGCTACACCTTC. Amino acid sequence: CASSLNPGILIYYGYTF.